A selection of T cell receptor beta chains follows, all from one sample in a study of blood T cell repertoires in COVID-19. The protocol was immunoSEQ multiplex PCR, while the TCRdb copy is restricted to in-frame clones and leaves out a portion. The table shows some 140,000 clones, with 65% to 90% occurring only once. The specimen sequenced was peripheral blood. These receptors all come from a woman aged 55-69 years with COVID-19, enrolled during active disease. CDR3s include the opening cysteine and the closing phenylalanine or tryptophan. The D gene is left open where the match is weak. Clone sizes are given selectively: once, few, many, or a class where the clone is expanded.

DNA | CDR3 | J | D | V | size
TGTGCCAGCTCACCGTTTAAACCCAGACAGCTGATGAACACTGAAGCTTTCTTT | CASSPFKPRQLMNTEAFF | TRBJ1-1 | NA | TRBV18 | NA
TGTGCCAGCAGCCAAGTGGTCAGGGCTTTTACCGGGGAGCTGTTTTTT | CASSQVVRAFTGELFF | TRBJ2-2 | NA | TRBV14 | NA
TGTGCCATCAGGGGGCTAGCGGGAGGCCTCAATGAGCAGTTCTTC | CAIRGLAGGLNEQFF | TRBJ2-1 | TRBD2 | TRBV10-3 | NA
TGTGCCAGCAGCGCGCGCTTGGCGGTGGGGAACACTGAAGCTTTCTTT | CASSARLAVGNTEAFF | TRBJ1-1 | NA | TRBV7-8 | NA
TGTGCCAGCAGCGTAGCAGCGGGTCTCACAGATACGCAGTATTTT | CASSVAAGLTDTQYF | TRBJ2-3 | NA | TRBV9 | NA
TGCGCCAGCAGTCGTCTAGCGGGGGGGCTTTTGGGTCGTGAGACCCAGTACTTC | CASSRLAGGLLGRETQYF | TRBJ2-5 | TRBD2 | TRBV5-1 | NA
TGTGCCAGCAGCCCATGGACAGGGACCGAAGCTTTCTTT | CASSPWTGTEAFF | TRBJ1-1 | TRBD1 | TRBV3-1/TRBV3-2 | NA
TGTGCCAGCAGCGTAGGGACAGCTTGGGGTCAGCCCCAGCATTTT | CASSVGTAWGQPQHF | TRBJ1-5 | TRBD1 | TRBV7-2 | NA
TGTGCCAGCAGCTTGGGTCAGAGGGTTAACTATGGCTACACCTTC | CASSLGQRVNYGYTF | TRBJ1-2 | NA | TRBV5-4 | NA
TGTGCCAGCAGGGCCGGGACAGAAGAGACCCAGTACTTC | CASRAGTEETQYF | TRBJ2-5 | TRBD1 | TRBV6-5 | once
TGCGCCAGCAGTTATTTAGCGGGAATCACAGATACGCAGTATTTT | CASSYLAGITDTQYF | TRBJ2-3 | TRBD2 | TRBV5-1 | NA
TGTGCCAGCAGTGAAGCGCTTCAGGACAGATCCCTCTATGGCTACACCTTC | CASSEALQDRSLYGYTF | TRBJ1-2 | NA | TRBV2 | NA
TGTGCTAGCAGCCCCCTTGGGGGCGGGTCGAACACCGGGGAGCTGTTTTTT | CASSPLGGGSNTGELFF | TRBJ2-2 | NA | TRBV7-7 | NA
TGCGCCAGCAGTACAGGGGGCGCGGACTATGGCTACACCTTC | CASSTGGADYGYTF | TRBJ1-2 | TRBD1 | TRBV5-1 | NA
TGTGCTAGTGGACAGGGGGCCTCGCGGGAGACCCAGTACTTC | CASGQGASRETQYF | TRBJ2-5 | TRBD1 | TRBV12-5 | NA
TGTGCCAGCAGTGAACAGGGGGCCAGCAATCAGCCCCAGCATTTT | CASSEQGASNQPQHF | TRBJ1-5 | TRBD1 | TRBV2 | NA
TGTGCCAGCAGCCCCAGGACAGGAAGGACCATGAACACTGAAGCTTTCTTT | CASSPRTGRTMNTEAFF | TRBJ1-1 | TRBD1 | TRBV7-8 | NA
TGTGCCAGTAGTACAGGGGACATGAACTATGGCTACACCTTC | CASSTGDMNYGYTF | TRBJ1-2 | NA | TRBV19 | few
TGTGCCAGTAGTATAGCAGGATATGGCTACACCTTC | CASSIAGYGYTF | TRBJ1-2 | NA | TRBV19 | NA
TGCAGCGTTGCCCAGACACTTACGGGGGCTGAAGCTTTCTTT | CSVAQTLTGAEAFF | TRBJ1-1 | NA | TRBV29-1 | NA
TGTGCCAGCAGTCCGGCTAGCATGGCTGAGCAGTTCTTC | CASSPASMAEQFF | TRBJ2-1 | NA | TRBV12-3/TRBV12-4 | once
TGTGCCAGCAGCTTTGTGGGACAGGGGAGCTATGGCTACACCTTC | CASSFVGQGSYGYTF | TRBJ1-2 | TRBD1 | TRBV11-2 | NA
TGTGCCAGCAGCCAAACCTCAGGGGGAAGGTACTATGGCTACACCTTC | CASSQTSGGRYYGYTF | TRBJ1-2 | TRBD1 | TRBV14 | NA
TGTGCCAGCAGCTTGTGGGGGGTCAATGAGCAGTTCTTC | CASSLWGVNEQFF | TRBJ2-1 | NA | TRBV5-6 | NA
TGTGCCAGCAGCCCCTACGCGACGGGTCAAAACATTCAGTACTTC | CASSPYATGQNIQYF | TRBJ2-4 | NA | TRBV11-2 | NA
TGTGCCAGCAGTACCCAGGGGGAAGATGGCTACACCTTC | CASSTQGEDGYTF | TRBJ1-2 | TRBD1 | TRBV2 | NA
TGTGCCAGCAGTTACGGGGGGGAAGCTTTCTTT | CASSYGGEAFF | TRBJ1-1 | NA | TRBV6-5 | NA